This T cell receptor (beta chain) was sequenced for a study of CD8 T cells in Susac syndrome. Negative isolation yielded CD8+ and CD4+ T cells; FACS enriched TEMRA cells. The RNA input was about 0.5 to 1 ug, and it was reverse transcribed with random hexamers. TCRdb called the immunoSEQ multiplex PCR reads again in MiXCR, with one record for every CDR3 protein. The sample lists 140,000 or so distinct CDR3 sequences; approximately 95% were seen once. V was clipped by 5 bases and J by 6 bases; unmatched bases: 7. Germline lookup yields CDR1 SGHAT and CDR2 FQNNGV. This CDR3 has 14 amino acids. This clonotype was recorded a few times.

V gene TRBV11-2 combines with J gene TRBJ1-2, with TRBD1 matching over 9 bases. Material: CD4+ T cells from PBMCs. The receptor was isolated from a human donor with multiple sclerosis. The CDR3 coding sequence is TGTGCCAGCAGCCCTGGGGGGACAGGGAATGGCTACACCTTC. Its translation: CASSPGGTGNGYTF.